What follows describes a single T cell receptor beta chain. Sequencing used immunoSEQ multiplex PCR; TCRdb keeps in-frame clones, though not all of them. This sample has about 75,000 clones, with roughly 80% found just once. The CDR3 covers 16 residues. Germline CDR1 is MDHEN and CDR2 is SYDVKM. V was pared by 8 bases and J by 5 bases, with 14 bases of the junction left unmatched. These data belong to a study of control samples from healthy donors and cancer patients. This rearrangement joins TRBV28 to TRBJ1-4, with 7 bases identical to TRBD1. This clonotype was obtained from a man aged 45-65 years in good health. The source material was blood. The CDR3 DNA reads TGTGCCAGCCCACACGATCGAGGGACAGAGAATGAAAAACTGTTTTTT. Translating it yields CASPHDRGTENEKLFF.